Reported below is one TCR beta chain. As yet, its antigen is unknown. The germline gives CDR1 DFQATT, CDR2 SNEGSKA (reference sequence). V gave up 7 bases and J gave up 4 bases, with 8 bases separating them. This CDR3 region has 11 residues. These data originate in a study of cytomegalovirus exposure and HLA in healthy donors. Whole-study results and caveats: Cytomegalovirus association was assigned to over 150 TCR beta chains. TCR sequences were mostly rare, though some public TCRs occurred in many donors.

The data were produced by immunoSEQ multiplex PCR, yet TCRdb's version contains in-frame clones alone and is incomplete. Of about 140,000 clones listed, 70% to 85% are singletons. Material for sequencing was PBMCs. This receptor was obtained from a young man in good health and CMV-seropositive. This chain links TRBV20-1 with TRBJ2-1; D call uncertain. CDR3 region: CSGALYNEQFF. DNA for the CDR3: TGCAGTGGAGCTCTTTACAATGAGCAGTTCTTC.